Shown below are 5 T cell receptor beta chains from a single sample sequenced in a study of shared clonotypes between healthy human individuals (dated by TCRdb to about 2020). The library came from the immunoSEQ multiplex PCR assay. TCRdb obtained this table from immuneACCESS and retained in-frame rearrangements with V and J assigned. These tables miss some clones; where compared with another copy, unresolved V genes account for less than half of the shortfall, and the remainder is unexplained. The sample records about 380,000 clones, approximately 96% of which are singletons. About 0.32% of the sample is in the top ten clones. The sequenced sample was memory CD8+ T cells sorted from blood. The cell subset or site label, read with the paper, signifies: CD45RO+ cells pooled with CCR7-negative TemRA cells. Receptors were obtained from a man younger than 45 in good health.

This rearrangement joins TRBV10-1 to TRBJ2-5; unclear D gene. Germline V lookup: CDR1 WNHNN, CDR2 SYGVQD (reference sequence). V was cut by 3 bases and J by 3 bases, with 17 bases left in between. The CDR3 is made up of 16 amino acids. CDR3 sequence: CASSEGRLHREETQYF. The CDR3 DNA reads TGCGCCAGCAGTGAAGGCAGGCTCCATCGGGAAGAGACCCAGTACTTC.

This rearrangement joins TRBV11-3 to TRBJ1-1, with D hard to call. Germline values: CDR1 SGHNT, CDR2 YENEEA. Between the trimmed V and J ends, which lost 1 base and 5 bases, there was a span of 8 bases. This CDR3 contains 13 residues. In DNA, the CDR3 is TGTGCCAGCAGCTTAGTGCGGGGAACTGAAGCTTTCTTT. Translation gives CASSLVRGTEAFF.

CDR3 residues: CASSYSDRGRGYEQYF. DNA of the CDR3: TGTGCCAGCAGTTACTCTGACAGGGGAAGGGGCTACGAGCAGTACTTC. J is TRBJ2-7 and V is TRBV6-6; 8 bases align to TRBD1. The V gene's germline CDR1 is MNHNY and CDR2 SVGAGI (reference sequence). The CDR3 consists of 16 residues. V shed 0 bases and J 3 bases; nucleotides not matched to a gene: 7.

The V call is TRBV30, the J call TRBJ2-3; D is undetermined. The CDR3 sequence is 13 residues long. CDR1 GTSNPN and CDR2 SVGIG come from the germline V gene (reference sequence). V lost 0 bases and J lost 3, with 7 bases in between. CDR3 coding DNA: TGTGCCTGGAGTGTACCCCGGACAGATACGCAGTATTTT. It codes for CAWSVPRTDTQYF.

V is TRBV11-2 and J is TRBJ2-1, with a possible D match to TRBD2 (6 bases). The germline V gene has CDR1 SGHAT and CDR2 FQNNGV. V was clipped by 10 bases and J by 8 bases, with 18 bases between them. CDR3 length: 13 amino acids. CDR3: CATRRLEFHEQFF. The DNA for the CDR3 is TGTGCCACCCGAAGACTAGAATTCCATGAGCAGTTCTTC.